Listed below are T cell receptor beta chains from one sample, sequenced in a study of blood T cell repertoires in COVID-19. Generated by immunoSEQ multiplex PCR, the TCRdb table keeps only in-frame clones and is missing some. The data hold some 120,000 clones, with about four fifths observed a single time. The sequenced material came from peripheral blood. These receptors came from a woman between 45 and 65 years old with acute or convalescent COVID-19. Each CDR3 is given with its conserved first and last residue. A D gene is named only where the DNA matches it firmly. Rows may omit the clone size; those that give it use once, few, many or a size class.

.	TRBV15	TRBJ1-3	TRBD1	CATSRIGQETSGNTIYF	TGTGCCACCAGCAGAATCGGACAGGAGACCTCTGGAAACACCATATATTTT
.	TRBV2	TRBJ1-6	TRBD1	CASRPGQGISPLHF	TGTGCCAGCAGGCCGGGACAGGGAATATCACCCCTCCACTTT
.	TRBV18	TRBJ2-2	.	CASSPLADTGELFF	TGTGCCAGCTCACCCTTGGCTGACACCGGGGAGCTGTTTTTT
.	TRBV19	TRBJ1-2	.	CASSGPVRSGYTF	TGTGCCAGTAGTGGGCCAGTCCGATCAGGCTACACCTTC
few	TRBV30	TRBJ1-5	.	CAWSRRGSSNQPQHF	TGTGCCTGGAGTCGGAGGGGCTCAAGCAATCAGCCCCAGCATTTT
.	TRBV6-5	TRBJ2-1	TRBD1	CASTVGQANNEQFF	TGTGCCAGCACCGTAGGACAGGCAAACAATGAGCAGTTCTTC
.	TRBV6-6	TRBJ1-1	TRBD1	CASSEYRGGLSEAFF	TGTGCCAGCAGTGAGTACAGGGGTGGTCTATCTGAAGCTTTCTTT
.	TRBV28	TRBJ1-4	TRBD1	CASRGTGSPYEKLFF	TGTGCCAGCAGGGGGACAGGGTCCCCCTATGAAAAACTGTTTTTT
.	TRBV29-1	TRBJ2-5	.	CSVDRGGETQYF	TGCAGCGTTGATCGGGGAGGAGAGACCCAGTACTTC
.	TRBV19	TRBJ1-3	.	CASSISGGSSGNTIYF	TGTGCCAGTAGTATTTCCGGGGGAAGCTCTGGAAACACCATATATTTT
.	TRBV6-5	TRBJ1-1	TRBD1	CASSYSAGGEAFF	TGTGCCAGCAGTTACTCGGCAGGGGGAGAAGCTTTCTTT
once	TRBV6-1	TRBJ2-7	.	CASSEALTGSYEQYF	TGTGCCAGCAGTGAAGCGCTTACGGGTTCCTACGAGCAGTACTTC
.	TRBV19	TRBJ2-4	.	CASNEVGAKNIQYF	TGTGCCAGTAATGAGGTTGGAGCCAAAAACATTCAGTACTTC
.	TRBV3-1/TRBV3-2	TRBJ2-3	.	CASSQTTPDTQYF	TGTGCCAGCAGCCAGACTACCCCGGATACGCAGTATTTT
once	TRBV28	TRBJ2-2	TRBD2	CASKPGTKTGELFF	TGTGCCAGCAAACCCGGGACTAAAACCGGGGAGCTGTTTTTT
.	TRBV6-5	TRBJ1-1	TRBD1	CASWDRMNTEAFF	TGTGCCAGCTGGGACAGGATGAACACTGAAGCTTTCTTT
.	TRBV3-1/TRBV3-2	TRBJ1-1	.	CASSTPTRNTEAFF	TGTGCCAGCAGTACTCCCACGAGGAACACTGAAGCTTTCTTT
few	TRBV5-6	TRBJ1-3	.	CASSLNPRSSGNTIYF	TGTGCCAGCAGCTTGAATCCGCGAAGCTCTGGAAACACCATATATTTT
.	TRBV9	TRBJ1-1	.	CASSVTDNTEAFF	TGTGCCAGCAGCGTTACAGATAACACTGAAGCTTTCTTT
.	TRBV6-1	TRBJ1-5	.	CASSEGHGNQPQHF	TGTGCCAGCAGTGAAGGACACGGAAATCAGCCCCAGCATTTT
.	TRBV6-5	TRBJ2-7	.	CASSSLRVGYEQYF	TGTGCCAGCAGTTCCCTCAGGGTCGGATACGAGCAGTACTTC
once	TRBV6-5	TRBJ2-5	TRBD2	CASSLRGASETQYF	TGTGCCAGCAGTTTGCGGGGGGCGTCTGAGACCCAGTACTTC
.	TRBV6-5	TRBJ1-2	.	CASTDPSRGIGYTF	TGTGCCAGCACCGACCCCTCACGGGGGATTGGCTACACCTTC
.	TRBV30	TRBJ1-6	.	CAWSVPGVSPLHF	TGTGCCTGGAGTGTCCCGGGTGTTTCACCCCTCCACTTT
.	TRBV25-1	TRBJ1-4	TRBD1	CASSDVPGQGSTNEKLFF	TGTGCCAGCAGTGACGTCCCGGGACAGGGTTCAACTAATGAAAAACTGTTTTTT
.	TRBV10-1	TRBJ2-1	.	CASSAYRADNEQFF	TGCGCCAGCAGTGCCTACAGGGCAGACAATGAGCAGTTCTTC
.	TRBV7-2	TRBJ2-1	.	CASSWGPARDEQFF	TGTGCCAGCAGTTGGGGGCCCGCTCGGGATGAGCAGTTCTTC
.	TRBV5-1	TRBJ1-6	.	CASSPGDSYNSPLHF	TGCGCCAGCAGCCCAGGGGATTCCTATAATTCACCCCTCCACTTT
.	TRBV18	TRBJ2-7	.	CASSPPGRGNYEQYF	TGTGCCAGCTCACCTCCCGGGCGGGGCAACTACGAGCAGTACTTC
.	TRBV3-1/TRBV3-2	TRBJ2-1	TRBD2	CASSQVTGGSYNEQFF	TGTGCCAGCAGCCAAGTTACGGGGGGCTCCTACAATGAGCAGTTCTTC
.	TRBV4-1	TRBJ1-1	TRBD1	CASSQEPGTGDEAFF	TGCGCCAGCAGCCAAGAACCCGGGACAGGCGACGAAGCTTTCTTT
.	TRBV7-2	TRBJ1-2	TRBD1	CASSVTGTDGGYTF	TGTGCCAGCAGCGTGACAGGGACTGACGGGGGCTACACCTTC
.	TRBV30	TRBJ2-2	.	CAWRPTGTGELFF	TGTGCCTGGAGGCCCACAGGCACCGGGGAGCTGTTTTTT
.	TRBV4-1	TRBJ1-3	.	CASSQIRGAGNTIYF	TGCGCCAGCAGCCAAATAAGGGGTGCTGGAAACACCATATATTTT
.	TRBV9	TRBJ1-1	.	CASSVGWANTEAFF	TGTGCCAGCAGCGTAGGATGGGCGAACACTGAAGCTTTCTTT
once	TRBV3-1/TRBV3-2	TRBJ1-1	.	CASSQEGPEAFF	TGTGCCAGCAGCCAAGAGGGGCCCGAAGCTTTCTTT
.	TRBV6-5	TRBJ1-1	TRBD1	CASSYERGRVAFF	TGTGCCAGCAGTTACGAAAGGGGGCGCGTGGCTTTCTTT
.	TRBV7-9	TRBJ2-7	TRBD1	CASRMTGLTYEQYF	TGTGCCAGCAGGATGACAGGGTTAACCTACGAGCAGTACTTC
.	TRBV10-1	TRBJ1-1	.	CASSGNMGDEAFF	TGCGCCAGCAGTGGAAATATGGGAGATGAAGCTTTCTTT
.	TRBV7-2	TRBJ1-1	.	CASSFITEAFF	TGTGCCAGCAGCTTTATCACTGAAGCTTTCTTT
.	TRBV2	TRBJ1-6	.	CASSEVRGYNSPLHF	TGTGCCAGCAGTGAAGTCCGCGGGTATAATTCACCCCTCCACTTT
.	TRBV5-1	TRBJ2-2	.	CASSLGLNTGELFF	TGCGCCAGCAGCTTGGGTCTAAACACCGGGGAGCTGTTTTTT
.	TRBV19	TRBJ2-1	.	CASSRMIRGGEQFF	TGTGCCAGTAGTAGAATGATCAGGGGTGGCGAGCAGTTCTTC
few	TRBV10-3	TRBJ1-1	.	CAISEQGDGTEAFF	TGTGCCATCAGTGAACAAGGGGATGGAACTGAAGCTTTCTTT
.	TRBV19	TRBJ1-5	TRBD1	CASHPAGVGQARNQPQHF	TGTGCCAGTCACCCGGCCGGCGTCGGACAGGCTAGGAATCAGCCCCAGCATTTT
.	TRBV4-1	TRBJ2-3	TRBD2	CASSQALAGFTDTQYF	TGCGCCAGCAGCCAAGCACTAGCGGGGTTCACAGATACGCAGTATTTT
few	TRBV10-2	TRBJ1-2	.	CASRKAQGGGYTF	TGCGCCAGCAGAAAGGCACAGGGTGGTGGCTACACCTTC
.	TRBV6-4	TRBJ2-3	TRBD2	CASRQRGESDTQYF	TGTGCCAGCAGACAGCGGGGTGAATCAGATACGCAGTATTTT
.	TRBV7-8	TRBJ2-7	.	CASSPDGLTEPYEQYF	TGTGCCAGCAGCCCAGACGGATTGACAGAACCCTACGAGCAGTACTTC
.	TRBV18	TRBJ2-7	.	CASSPQDLGGQYF	TGTGCCAGCTCACCGCAAGACCTGGGAGGGCAGTACTTC
.	TRBV6-5	TRBJ1-4	TRBD1	CASRSGTGNSEKLFF	TGTGCCAGCAGATCCGGGACAGGGAATAGCGAAAAACTGTTTTTT
.	TRBV9	TRBJ1-2	.	CASSLDSFYGYTF	TGTGCCAGCAGCCTCGACAGCTTTTATGGCTACACCTTC
.	TRBV4-1	TRBJ1-2	.	CASSQEVAGNYGYTF	TGCGCCAGCAGCCAAGAGGTGGCGGGGAACTATGGCTACACCTTC
.	TRBV30	TRBJ2-3	TRBD2	CAWSVSSGGDTQYF	TGTGCCTGGAGTGTATCTAGCGGGGGAGATACGCAGTATTTT
.	TRBV6-1	TRBJ1-1	.	CASSEVGLGLTEAFF	TGTGCCAGCAGTGAAGTAGGGCTGGGGCTCACTGAAGCTTTCTTT
.	TRBV18	TRBJ2-7	.	CASSPPTGSRTREQYF	TGTGCCAGCTCACCACCGACCGGCAGTCGGACTCGTGAGCAGTACTTC
.	TRBV11-2	TRBJ1-1	.	CASSLGLGAIAEAFF	TGTGCCAGCAGCTTAGGTCTGGGGGCTATCGCTGAAGCTTTCTTT
.	TRBV20-1	TRBJ1-3	.	CSASGHSGNTIYF	TGCAGTGCTAGTGGACACTCTGGAAACACCATATATTTT
once	TRBV19	TRBJ2-7	.	CASSITGFSSYEQYF	TGTGCCAGTAGTATTACAGGCTTTTCCTCCTACGAGCAGTACTTC